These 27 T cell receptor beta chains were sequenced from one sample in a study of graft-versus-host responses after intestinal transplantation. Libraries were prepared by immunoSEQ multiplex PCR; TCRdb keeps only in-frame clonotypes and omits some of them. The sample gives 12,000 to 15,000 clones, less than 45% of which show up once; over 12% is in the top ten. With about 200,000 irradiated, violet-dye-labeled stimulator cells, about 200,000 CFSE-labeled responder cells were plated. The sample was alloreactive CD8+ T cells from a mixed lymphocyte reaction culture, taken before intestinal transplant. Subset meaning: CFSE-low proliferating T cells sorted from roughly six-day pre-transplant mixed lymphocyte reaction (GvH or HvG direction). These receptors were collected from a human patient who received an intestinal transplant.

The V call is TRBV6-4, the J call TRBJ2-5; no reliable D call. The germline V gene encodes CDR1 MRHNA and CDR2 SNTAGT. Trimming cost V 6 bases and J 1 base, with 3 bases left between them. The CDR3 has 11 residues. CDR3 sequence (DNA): TGTGCCAGCAGCCTCCAAGAGACCCAGTACTTC. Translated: CASSLQETQYF.

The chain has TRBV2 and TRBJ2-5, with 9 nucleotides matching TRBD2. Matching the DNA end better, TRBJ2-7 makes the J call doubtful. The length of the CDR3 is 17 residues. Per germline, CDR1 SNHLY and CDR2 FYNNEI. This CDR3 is CASSEAHIAGVNYEQYF. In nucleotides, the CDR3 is TGTGCCAGCAGTGAAGCACACATAGCGGGAGTGAACTACGAGCAGTACTTC.

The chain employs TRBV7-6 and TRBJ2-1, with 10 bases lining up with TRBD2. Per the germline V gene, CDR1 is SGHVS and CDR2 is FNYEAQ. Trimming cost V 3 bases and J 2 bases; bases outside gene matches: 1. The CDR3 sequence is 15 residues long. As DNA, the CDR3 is TGTGCCAGCAGCTTCAGCGGGGGGGCCTACAATGAGCAGTTCTTC. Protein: CASSFSGGAYNEQFF.

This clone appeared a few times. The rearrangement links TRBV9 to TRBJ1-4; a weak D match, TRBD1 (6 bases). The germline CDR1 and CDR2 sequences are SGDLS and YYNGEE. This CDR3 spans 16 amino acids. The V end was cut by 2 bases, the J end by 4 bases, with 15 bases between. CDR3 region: CASSVSGGGINEKLFF. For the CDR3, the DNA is TGTGCCAGCAGCGTCTCGGGGGGCGGAATTAATGAAAAACTGTTTTTT.

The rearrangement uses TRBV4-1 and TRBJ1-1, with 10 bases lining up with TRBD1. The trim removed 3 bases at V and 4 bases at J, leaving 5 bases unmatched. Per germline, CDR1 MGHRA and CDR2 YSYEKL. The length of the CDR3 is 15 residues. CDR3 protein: CASSQSRTGGTEAFF. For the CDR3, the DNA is TGCGCCAGCAGCCAGTCCCGGACAGGGGGCACTGAAGCTTTCTTT.

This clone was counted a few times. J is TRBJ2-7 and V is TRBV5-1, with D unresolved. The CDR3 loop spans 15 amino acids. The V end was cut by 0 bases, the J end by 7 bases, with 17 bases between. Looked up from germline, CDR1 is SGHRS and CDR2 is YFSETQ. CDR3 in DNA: TGCGCCAGCAGCTTGGCGCACAGAAGTTTGGGTGAGCAGTACTTC. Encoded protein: CASSLAHRSLGEQYF. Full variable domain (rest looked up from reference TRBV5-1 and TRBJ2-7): KAGVTQTPRYLIKTRGQQVTLSCSPISGHRSVSWYQQTPGQGLQFLFEYFSETQRNKGNFPGRFSGRQFSNSRSEMNVSTLELGDSALYLCASSLAHRSLGEQYFGPGTRLTVT.

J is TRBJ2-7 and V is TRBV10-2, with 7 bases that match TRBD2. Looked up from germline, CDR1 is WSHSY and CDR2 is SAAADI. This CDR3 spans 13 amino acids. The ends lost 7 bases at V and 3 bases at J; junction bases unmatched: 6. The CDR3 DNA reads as TGCGCCAGCAACGGGGGGAATGTCTACGAGCAGTACTTC. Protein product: CASNGGNVYEQYF.

The CDR3 DNA sequence: TGTGCCAGCATAACAAAACAGGGGGCCACAAGGGGAGCTTTCTTT. Its translation: CASITKQGATRGAFF. This chain uses TRBV2 with TRBJ1-1; 9 nucleotides match TRBD1. The germline V gene has CDR1 SNHLY and CDR2 FYNNEI. The ends lost 7 bases at V and 10 bases at J; junction bases unmatched: 16. This CDR3 has 15 amino acids. Supplemented by reference TRBV2 and TRBJ1-1, the full variable domain reads EPEVTQTPSHQVTQMGQEVILRCVPISNHLYFYWYRQILGQKVEFLVSFYNNEISEKSEIFDDQFSVERPDGSNFTLKIRSTKLEDSAMYFCASITKQGATRGAFFGQGTRLTVV.

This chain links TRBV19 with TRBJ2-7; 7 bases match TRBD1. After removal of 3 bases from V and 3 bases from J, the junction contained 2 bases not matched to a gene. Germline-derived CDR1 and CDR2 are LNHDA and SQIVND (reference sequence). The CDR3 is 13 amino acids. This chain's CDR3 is CASSIRDSYEQYF. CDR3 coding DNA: TGTGCCAGTAGTATCCGGGACAGCTACGAGCAGTACTTC. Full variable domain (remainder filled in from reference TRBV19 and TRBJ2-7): DGGITQSPKYLFRKEGQNVTLSCEQNLNHDAMYWYRQDPGQGLRLIYYSQIVNDFQKGDIAEGYSVSREKKESFPLTVTSAQKNPTAFYLCASSIRDSYEQYFGPGTRLTVT.

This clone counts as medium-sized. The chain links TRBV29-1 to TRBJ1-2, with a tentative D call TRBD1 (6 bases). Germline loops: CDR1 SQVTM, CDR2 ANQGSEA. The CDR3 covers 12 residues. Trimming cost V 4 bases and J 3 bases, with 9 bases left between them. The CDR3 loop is CSVAGDDYGYTF. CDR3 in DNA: TGCAGCGTTGCAGGGGATGACTATGGCTACACCTTC. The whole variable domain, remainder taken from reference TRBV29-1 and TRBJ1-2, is SAVISQKPSRDICQRGTSLTIQCQVDSQVTMMFWYRQQPGQSLTLIATANQGSEATYESGFVIDKFPISRPNLTFSTLTVSNMSPEDSSIYLCSVAGDDYGYTFGSGTRLTVV.

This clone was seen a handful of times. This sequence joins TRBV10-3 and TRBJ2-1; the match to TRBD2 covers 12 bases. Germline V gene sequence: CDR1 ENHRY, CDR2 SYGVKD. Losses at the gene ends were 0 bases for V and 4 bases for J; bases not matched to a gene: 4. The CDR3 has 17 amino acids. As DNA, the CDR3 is TGTGCCATCAGTGAGTCGGCTAGCGGGAGGGGGTACAATGAGCAGTTCTTC. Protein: CAISESASGRGYNEQFF.

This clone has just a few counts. The CDR3 spells CAISGAGTGYYEQYF. The CDR3 region has the DNA TGTGCCATCAGTGGGGCGGGGACAGGGTACTACGAGCAGTACTTC. This sequence joins TRBV10-3 and TRBJ2-7, with TRBD1 matching over 9 bases. With 4 bases clipped from V and 3 bases from J, the junction kept 7 bases outside the gene matches. The CDR3 is made up of 15 amino acids. Germline V gene data show CDR1 as ENHRY and CDR2 as SYGVKD.

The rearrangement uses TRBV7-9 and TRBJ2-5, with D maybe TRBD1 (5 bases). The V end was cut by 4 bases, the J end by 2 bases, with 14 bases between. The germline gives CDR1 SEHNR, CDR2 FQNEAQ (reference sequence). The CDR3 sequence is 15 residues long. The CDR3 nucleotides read TGTGCCAGCAGCTCCTCCCAGGGCTTGCAAGAGACCCAGTACTTC. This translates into CASSSSQGLQETQYF. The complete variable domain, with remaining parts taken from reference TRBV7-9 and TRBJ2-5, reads DTGVSQNPRHKITKRGQNVTFRCDPISEHNRLYWYRQTLGQGPEFLTYFQNEAQLEKSRLLSDRFSAERPKGSFSTLEIQRTEQGDSAMYLCASSSSQGLQETQYFGPGTRLLVL.

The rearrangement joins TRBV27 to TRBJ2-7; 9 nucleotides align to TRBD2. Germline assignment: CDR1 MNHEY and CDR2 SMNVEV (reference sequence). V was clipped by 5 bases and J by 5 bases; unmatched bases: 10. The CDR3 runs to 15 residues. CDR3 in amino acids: CASSPPASGTHEQYF. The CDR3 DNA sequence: TGTGCCAGCAGTCCCCCCGCTAGCGGGACCCACGAGCAGTACTTC.

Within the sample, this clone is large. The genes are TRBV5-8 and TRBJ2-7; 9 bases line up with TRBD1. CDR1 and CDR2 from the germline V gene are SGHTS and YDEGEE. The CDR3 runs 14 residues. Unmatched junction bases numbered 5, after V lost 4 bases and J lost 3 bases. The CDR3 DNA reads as TGTGCCAGCAGCAAGGGACAGGGTTACTACGAGCAGTACTTC. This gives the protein CASSKGQGYYEQYF.

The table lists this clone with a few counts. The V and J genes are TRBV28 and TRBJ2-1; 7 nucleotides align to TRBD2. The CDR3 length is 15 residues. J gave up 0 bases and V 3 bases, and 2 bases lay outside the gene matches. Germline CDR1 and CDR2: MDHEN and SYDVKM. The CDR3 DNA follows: TGTGCCAGCAGTTTTCTAGCGGACTCCTACAATGAGCAGTTCTTC. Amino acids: CASSFLADSYNEQFF.

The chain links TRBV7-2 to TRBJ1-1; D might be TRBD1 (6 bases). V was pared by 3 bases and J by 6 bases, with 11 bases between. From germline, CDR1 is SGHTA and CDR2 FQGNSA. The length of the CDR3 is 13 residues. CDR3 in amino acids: CASSFEGDAEAFF. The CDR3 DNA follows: TGTGCCAGCAGCTTCGAGGGGGACGCTGAAGCTTTCTTT. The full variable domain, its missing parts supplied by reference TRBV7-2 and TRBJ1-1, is GAGVSQSPSNKVTEKGKDVELRCDPISGHTALYWYRQSLGQGLEFLIYFQGNSAPDKSGLPSDRFSAERTGGSVSTLTIQRTQQEDSAVYLCASSFEGDAEAFFGQGTRLTVV.

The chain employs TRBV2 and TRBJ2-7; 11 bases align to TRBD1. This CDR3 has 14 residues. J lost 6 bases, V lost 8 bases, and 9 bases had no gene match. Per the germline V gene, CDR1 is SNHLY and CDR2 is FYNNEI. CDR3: CASFKTDRGPEQYF. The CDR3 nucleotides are TGTGCCAGCTTTAAAACGGACAGGGGGCCCGAGCAGTACTTC.

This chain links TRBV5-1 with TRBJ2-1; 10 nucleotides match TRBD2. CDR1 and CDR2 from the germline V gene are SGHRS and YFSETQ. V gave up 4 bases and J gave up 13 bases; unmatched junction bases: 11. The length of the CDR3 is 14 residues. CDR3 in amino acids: CASSELAGAQNQFF. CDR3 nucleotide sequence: TGCGCCAGCAGCGAGCTAGCGGGAGCTCAGAATCAGTTCTTC.

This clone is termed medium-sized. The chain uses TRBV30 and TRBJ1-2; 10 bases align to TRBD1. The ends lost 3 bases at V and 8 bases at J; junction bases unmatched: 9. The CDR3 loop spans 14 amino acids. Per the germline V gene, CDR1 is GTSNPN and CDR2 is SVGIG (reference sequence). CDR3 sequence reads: CAWSAGTGAGGYTF. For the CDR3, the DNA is TGTGCCTGGAGCGCGGGGACAGGGGCGGGAGGCTACACCTTC.

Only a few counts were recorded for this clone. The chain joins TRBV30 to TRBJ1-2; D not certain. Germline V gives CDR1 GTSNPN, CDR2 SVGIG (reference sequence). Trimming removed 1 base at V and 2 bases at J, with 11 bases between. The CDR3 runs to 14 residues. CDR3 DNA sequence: TGTGCCTGGAGTGAGGAGGACTTCAACTATGGCTACACCTTC. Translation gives CAWSEEDFNYGYTF.

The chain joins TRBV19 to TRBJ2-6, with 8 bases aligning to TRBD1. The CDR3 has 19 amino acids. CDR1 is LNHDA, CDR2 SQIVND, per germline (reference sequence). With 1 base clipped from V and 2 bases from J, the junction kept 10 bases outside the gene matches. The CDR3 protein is CASSIGSGQGSTGANVLTF. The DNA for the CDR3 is TGTGCCAGTAGTATAGGCTCCGGACAGGGCTCTACTGGGGCCAACGTCCTGACTTTC.

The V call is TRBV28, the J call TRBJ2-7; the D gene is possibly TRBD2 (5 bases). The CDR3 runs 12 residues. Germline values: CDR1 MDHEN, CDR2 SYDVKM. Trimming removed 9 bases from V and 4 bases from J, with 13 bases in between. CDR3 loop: CASRKTGYEQYF. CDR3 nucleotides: TGTGCCAGTCGCAAGACGGGGTACGAGCAGTACTTC.

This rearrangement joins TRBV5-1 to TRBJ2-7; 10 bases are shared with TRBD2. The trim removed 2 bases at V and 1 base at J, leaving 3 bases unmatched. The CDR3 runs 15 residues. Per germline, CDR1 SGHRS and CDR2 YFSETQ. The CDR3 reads CASSLASGSSYEQYF. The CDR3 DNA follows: TGCGCCAGCAGCTTAGCTAGCGGGAGTTCCTACGAGCAGTACTTC.

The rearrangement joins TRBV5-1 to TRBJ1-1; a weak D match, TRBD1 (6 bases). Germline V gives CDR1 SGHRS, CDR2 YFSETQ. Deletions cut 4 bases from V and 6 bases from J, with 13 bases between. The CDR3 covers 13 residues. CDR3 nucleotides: TGCGCCAGCAGCGAGACAGGATCAGCTGAAGCTTTCTTT. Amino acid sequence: CASSETGSAEAFF.

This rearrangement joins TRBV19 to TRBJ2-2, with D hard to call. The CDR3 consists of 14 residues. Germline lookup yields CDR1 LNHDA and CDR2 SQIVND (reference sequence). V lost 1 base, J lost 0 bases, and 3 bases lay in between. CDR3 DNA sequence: TGTGCCAGTAGTATAGCGGCGAACACCGGGGAGCTGTTTTTT. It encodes CASSIAANTGELFF.

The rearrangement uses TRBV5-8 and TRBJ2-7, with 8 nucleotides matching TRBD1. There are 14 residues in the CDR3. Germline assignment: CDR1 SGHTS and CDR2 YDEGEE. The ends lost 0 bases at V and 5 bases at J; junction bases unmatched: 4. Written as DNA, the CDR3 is TGTGCCAGCAGCTTGGGACAGGGGAAAAACGAGCAGTACTTC. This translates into CASSLGQGKNEQYF.